The 15 T cell receptor beta chains presented below share a single source sample, sequenced in a study of cytomegalovirus exposure and HLA in healthy donors (TCRdb year 2017). The library was generated by the immunoSEQ multiplex PCR assay. For the multiplex PCR, a mixture combining 60 forward primers for TCR Vbeta segments and 13 reverse primers for TCR Jbeta segments was used. As stored in TCRdb, this immuneACCESS dataset retains in-frame rearrangements with V and J assigned. A fraction of the clones does not appear; measured against another copy, unresolved V genes explain less than half of the discrepancy, and the remainder lacks a known reason. Here the sample has some 20,000 clones; approximately 70% occur a single time. Around 3.5% of the sample is taken by the ten largest. The sample was PBMCs. The receptor source for this set is a man younger than 35 in good health and CMV-seronegative.

This clone has just a few counts. The chain combines TRBV15 with TRBJ1-1; 9 bases are shared with TRBD1. J was trimmed by 1 base and V by 4 bases; bases with no gene match: 4. This CDR3 contains 15 residues. CDR1 is LNHNV, CDR2 YYDKDF, per germline (reference sequence). CDR3 in DNA: TGTGCCACCAGCACTAGGGGACAGGGGAACACTGAAGCTTTCTTT. Amino acids: CATSTRGQGNTEAFF.

CDR3 in DNA: TGTGCCAGCAGCGCCAGACAGTTCTCCGGGGAGCTGTTTTTT. Amino acids: CASSARQFSGELFF. The genes are TRBV7-9 and TRBJ2-2; D is perhaps TRBD1 (5 bases). The CDR3 runs 14 residues. Germline CDR1 reads SEHNR; CDR2 reads FQNEAQ (reference sequence). Trimming left V 5 bases short and J 6 bases short, with 13 bases between.

The V and J genes are TRBV6-5 and TRBJ1-2; D possibly corresponds to TRBD1 (6 bases). The V end was cut by 0 bases, the J end by 6 bases, with 17 bases between. This CDR3 has 16 amino acids. Germline values: CDR1 MNHEY, CDR2 SVGAGI. CDR3 loop: CASSYSGPISGDGYTF. In DNA, the CDR3 is TGTGCCAGCAGTTACTCTGGCCCCATCTCAGGGGATGGCTACACCTTC.

The chain joins TRBV2 to TRBJ1-2; TRBD1 aligns across 7 bases. The length of the CDR3 is 17 residues. The germline CDR1 and CDR2 sequences are SNHLY and FYNNEI. V was pared by 1 base and J by 2 bases, with 10 bases of the junction left unmatched. The CDR3 reads CASSEGGGTEANYGYTF. Here the CDR3 DNA reads TGTGCCAGCAGTGAAGGGGGCGGGACAGAAGCAAACTATGGCTACACCTTC.

The chain has TRBV30 and TRBJ2-2, with 8 bases that match TRBD2. Germline V CDR1 and CDR2: GTSNPN, SVGIG (reference sequence). This CDR3 is built from 14 residues. Trimming removed 4 bases from V and 5 bases from J; junction bases left unmatched: 6. The CDR3 sequence is CAWNGGRWTGELFF. CDR3 DNA: TGTGCCTGGAACGGCGGGAGGTGGACCGGGGAGCTGTTTTTT.

The chain uses TRBV6-5 and TRBJ1-1; TRBD1 might be the D (6 bases). This CDR3 has 13 residues. From germline, CDR1 is MNHEY and CDR2 SVGAGI. The germline V and J ends were trimmed by 5 bases and 2 bases, with 9 bases remaining between them. The CDR3 protein is CASSETGNTEAFF. CDR3 nucleotides: TGTGCCAGCAGTGAGACAGGAAACACTGAAGCTTTCTTT.

V is TRBV30 and J is TRBJ2-7; the match to TRBD1 covers 7 bases. V lost 2 bases to trimming and J lost 1 base; unmatched junction nucleotides: 8. The CDR3 runs to 15 residues. The germline V gene encodes CDR1 GTSNPN and CDR2 SVGIG (reference sequence). DNA of the CDR3: TGTGCCTGGAGTCCGACAGGGAGTTTGTCCTACGAGCAGTACTTC. Amino acids: CAWSPTGSLSYEQYF.

This chain uses TRBV5-1 with TRBJ1-2; tentative D call: TRBD1 (6 bases). In germline, CDR1 is SGHRS, CDR2 YFSETQ. V lost 1 base and J 3 bases, leaving 10 bases between the germline ends. The CDR3 runs to 14 residues. CDR3 in DNA: TGCGCCAGCAGCTTGACAGGGTGGGACTATGGCTACACCTTC. As protein: CASSLTGWDYGYTF.

The chain has TRBV18 and TRBJ1-5, with unresolved D. CDR3 length: 13 amino acids. Trimming removed 5 bases from V and 5 bases from J, with 10 bases in between. CDR1 and CDR2 from the germline V gene are KGHSH and LQKENI. CDR3 bases: TGTGCCAGCTCATCTTTTTCGGATCAGCCCCAGCATTTT. Translated: CASSSFSDQPQHF.

This clone was seen a handful of times. This chain connects TRBV30 to TRBJ2-7, with D perhaps TRBD2 (5 bases). This CDR3 contains 14 residues. V gave up 0 bases and J gave up 1 base, with 10 bases separating them. Per the germline V gene, CDR1 is GTSNPN and CDR2 is SVGIG (reference sequence). This CDR3 reads CAWSVWERSYEQYF. The CDR3 DNA is TGTGCCTGGAGTGTGTGGGAGCGGTCCTACGAGCAGTACTTC. Filled out from reference TRBV30 and TRBJ2-7, the complete variable domain reads SQTIHQWPATLVQPVGSPLSLECTVEGTSNPNLYWYRQAAGRGLQLLFYSVGIGQISSEVPQNLSASRPQDRQFILSSKKLLLSDSGFYLCAWSVWERSYEQYFGPGTRLTVT.

This chain joins TRBV29-1 and TRBJ1-1; tentatively, D is TRBD1 (5 bases). The CDR3 has 11 residues. Per germline, CDR1 SQVTM and CDR2 ANQGSEA. The ends were cut back, 6 bases at V and 3 bases at J, with 8 bases in the middle. In DNA form, the CDR3 reads TGCAGCGTCAGGGAATACACTGAAGCTTTCTTT. This gives the protein CSVREYTEAFF. Full variable domain (outside the CDR3, taken from reference TRBV29-1 and TRBJ1-1): SAVISQKPSRDICQRGTSLTIQCQVDSQVTMMFWYRQQPGQSLTLIATANQGSEATYESGFVIDKFPISRPNLTFSTLTVSNMSPEDSSIYLCSVREYTEAFFGQGTRLTVV.

The rearrangement uses TRBV5-6 and TRBJ1-1; D is undetermined. CDR3 size: 15 residues. Germline V gives CDR1 SGHDT, CDR2 YYEEEE. The germline V and J ends were trimmed by 4 bases and 1 base, with 14 bases remaining between them. The CDR3 nucleotides read TGTGCCAGCAGCCCGCCCCGGGTTTCGAACACTGAAGCTTTCTTT. Its protein is CASSPPRVSNTEAFF.

The CDR3 DNA reads as TGCGCCAGCAGCCCAAGCGGAGCGGGACAAGAGACCCAGTACTTC. Translation: CASSPSGAGQETQYF. The genes are TRBV4-1 and TRBJ2-5; 7 bases match TRBD2. J lost 2 bases, V lost 4 bases, and 7 bases had no gene match. Looked up from germline, CDR1 is MGHRA and CDR2 is YSYEKL. This CDR3 region has 15 residues.

Only a few counts were recorded for this clone. The CDR3 protein is CASSFSDQLLYEQYF. CDR3 DNA: TGTGCCAGCAGTTTCAGCGACCAGCTACTCTACGAGCAGTACTTC. This chain joins TRBV28 and TRBJ2-7, with D unclear. The CDR3 has 15 amino acids. The V gene's germline CDR1 is MDHEN and CDR2 SYDVKM. V was shortened by 3 bases and J by 3 bases, with 15 bases between the two germline ends. Drawing the rest from reference TRBV28 and TRBJ2-7, the complete variable domain is DVKVTQSSRYLVKRTGEKVFLECVQDMDHENMFWYRQDPGLGLRLIYFSYDVKMKEKGDIPEGYSVSREKKERFSLILESASTNQTSMYLCASSFSDQLLYEQYFGPGTRLTVT.

The chain uses TRBV15 and TRBJ1-5; 9 bases are a match to TRBD1. With V trimmed by 3 bases and J by 6 bases, 3 bases remained unmatched. Germline V gene lookup returns CDR1 LNHNV and CDR2 YYDKDF (reference sequence). The CDR3 spans 14 residues. CDR3 DNA: TGTGCCACCAGCAGGGACAGGGGAACTCAGCCCCAGCATTTT. Translating it yields CATSRDRGTQPQHF.